This T cell receptor (beta chain) was identified during a study of T cells after yellow fever vaccination. The germline V gene has CDR1 MNHEY and CDR2 SVGEGT. V lost 6 bases to trimming and J lost 1 base, with 10 bases between them. The CDR3 spans 13 residues. TCRdb ran MiXCR on the 5' RACE reads and lists one entry per CDR3 protein. The sample includes fewer than 90,000 distinct CDR3 sequences, approximately 7.7% of them seen just once. The V and J genes are TRBV6-2 or TRBV6-3 and TRBJ2-7, with D hard to call. The source material was CD8+ T cells sorted from PBMCs, sampled about 5 days after the first yellow fever vaccination. This receptor was obtained from a man younger than 35 who received the YFV17D yellow fever vaccine. In nucleotides, the CDR3 is TGTGCCAGCAGCCCGACTTTATCCTACGAGCAGTACTTC. Its translation: CASSPTLSYEQYF.